The 10 T cell receptor beta chains below were found in one sample sequenced in a study of cytomegalovirus exposure and HLA in healthy donors. A multiplex PCR was run with 60 Vbeta primers and 13 Jbeta primers. Profiled with immunoSEQ multiplex PCR; TCRdb holds only in-frame clones, not every one. The sample yields roughly 140,000 clones, 84% seen once. The specimen was PBMCs. The receptor set was obtained from a boy younger than 10 in good health and CMV-seronegative.

This rearrangement joins TRBV7-3 to TRBJ2-1, with 9 bases aligning to TRBD2. This CDR3 is built from 16 residues. With 1 base clipped from V and 4 bases from J, the junction kept 5 bases outside the gene matches. Germline V lookup: CDR1 SGHTA, CDR2 FQGTGA. The CDR3 region has the DNA TGTGCCAGCAGCTTAAATCGCGGGGGGGCTTACAATGAGCAGTTCTTC. It encodes CASSLNRGGAYNEQFF.

This chain uses TRBV5-1 with TRBJ2-3; a possible D gene is TRBD2 (6 bases). V was clipped by 3 bases and J by 2 bases, with 16 bases between them. The CDR3 is 16 residues long. Germline CDR1 and CDR2: SGHRS and YFSETQ. This chain's CDR3 is CASSWTPEGITDTQYF. In nucleotides, the CDR3 is TGCGCCAGCAGCTGGACTCCGGAGGGGATCACAGATACGCAGTATTTT.

The rearrangement links TRBV9 to TRBJ2-7, with 11 bases that match TRBD2. The V segment lost 2 bases and the J segment 0 bases; nucleotides outside the gene matches: 7. Per the germline V gene, CDR1 is SGDLS and CDR2 is YYNGEE. The length of the CDR3 is 17 residues. The CDR3, as DNA: TGTGCCAGCAGCGTGACCGGGACTAGCGGTTCCTCCTACGAGCAGTACTTC. Amino acid sequence: CASSVTGTSGSSYEQYF. Full variable domain (remainder filled in from reference TRBV9 and TRBJ2-7): DSGVTQTPKHLITATGQRVTLRCSPRSGDLSVYWYQQSLDQGLQFLIQYYNGEERAKGNILERFSAQQFPDLHSELNLSSLELGDSALYFCASSVTGTSGSSYEQYFGPGTRLTVT.

This chain joins TRBV29-1 and TRBJ2-5, with 8 bases lining up with TRBD2. The germline CDR1 and CDR2 sequences are SQVTM and ANQGSEA. This CDR3 has 14 residues. Losses at the gene ends were 7 bases for V and 1 base for J; bases not matched to a gene: 8. DNA of the CDR3: TGCAGCGCCGACGGGAGGGCCCCCCAAGAGACCCAGTACTTC. Its translation: CSADGRAPQETQYF.

The CDR3 region is CASSPRGTGDEKLFF. The CDR3, as DNA: TGTGCCAGCAGCCCCAGGGGGACAGGGGATGAAAAACTGTTTTTT. V is TRBV11-2 and J is TRBJ1-4, with TRBD1 matching over 10 bases. This CDR3 is 15 amino acids long. The germline CDR1 and CDR2 sequences are SGHAT and FQNNGV. Unmatched junction bases numbered 6, after V lost 5 bases and J lost 6 bases. Together with reference TRBV11-2 and TRBJ1-4, the CDR3 gives the full variable domain: EAGVAQSPRYKIIEKRQSVAFWCNPISGHATLYWYQQILGQGPKLLIQFQNNGVVDDSQLPKDRFSAERLKGVDSTLKIQPAKLEDSAVYLCASSPRGTGDEKLFFGSGTQLSVL.

This clone was observed a handful of times. The chain uses TRBV7-2 and TRBJ2-2, with 13 bases matching TRBD2. This CDR3 is built from 17 residues. Trimming cost V 4 bases and J 4 bases; bases outside gene matches: 6. Germline V gene data show CDR1 as SGHTA and CDR2 as FQGNSA. CDR3 DNA sequence: TGTGCCAGCAGCTGGATGACTAGCGGGGGGTTCACCGGGGAGCTGTTTTTT. This sequence encodes CASSWMTSGGFTGELFF.

This chain joins TRBV28 and TRBJ2-4; D is perhaps TRBD1 (5 bases). The CDR3 extends over 18 amino acids. The V gene's germline CDR1 is MDHEN and CDR2 SYDVKM. Trimming stripped 5 bases from V and 0 bases from J, with 20 bases between. CDR3: CASSPPAARVLAKNIQYF. CDR3 bases: TGTGCCAGCAGTCCACCTGCCGCCAGGGTTCTAGCCAAAAACATTCAGTACTTC.

The chain uses TRBV27 and TRBJ1-2; D is perhaps TRBD1 (6 bases). The ends were cut back, 5 bases at V and 4 bases at J, with 23 bases in the middle. The CDR3 runs 17 residues. The germline gives CDR1 MNHEY, CDR2 SMNVEV (reference sequence). CDR3 loop: CASSRMTGRARTYGYTF. CDR3 sequence (DNA): TGTGCCAGCAGTCGAATGACAGGACGGGCCAGGACCTATGGCTACACCTTC.

V is TRBV4-1 and J is TRBJ2-7; 10 positions match TRBD2. Unmatched junction bases numbered 5, after V lost 0 bases and J lost 3 bases. The germline CDR1 and CDR2 sequences are MGHRA and YSYEKL. The CDR3 loop spans 16 amino acids. The CDR3 reads CASSQERLAGDYEQYF. CDR3 nucleotide sequence: TGCGCCAGCAGCCAAGAAAGGCTAGCGGGAGACTACGAGCAGTACTTC.

This clone was seen a handful of times. The rearrangement links TRBV5-1 to TRBJ1-1; 8 bases agree with TRBD1. This CDR3 has 16 residues. V gave up 2 bases and J gave up 1 base; unmatched junction bases: 7. Germline loops: CDR1 SGHRS, CDR2 YFSETQ. DNA for the CDR3: TGCGCCAGCAGCTTCAACAGGGGGTCCACGAACACTGAAGCTTTCTTT. Its translation is CASSFNRGSTNTEAFF.